The sequence of this T cell receptor beta chain was determined in a study of T cell repertoires in ileal Crohn's disease. Here immunoSEQ multiplex PCR was the method, and the copy in TCRdb shows in-frame clones only, minus some. The sample includes 14,000 or so clones, 80% to 85% of them seen just once. This CDR3 has 12 residues. V shed 6 bases and J shed 3 bases, with 9 bases lying between them. Germline assignment: CDR1 SNHLY and CDR2 FYNNEI. The chain has TRBV2 and TRBJ2-7; a possible D gene is TRBD1 (6 bases). Sequencing was done on a sample of ileal tissue. The TCR sequence derives from an adult with Crohn's disease. The CDR3 sequence: CASSRQVYEQYF. CDR3 coding DNA: TGTGCCAGCAGCCGACAGGTCTACGAGCAGTACTTC.